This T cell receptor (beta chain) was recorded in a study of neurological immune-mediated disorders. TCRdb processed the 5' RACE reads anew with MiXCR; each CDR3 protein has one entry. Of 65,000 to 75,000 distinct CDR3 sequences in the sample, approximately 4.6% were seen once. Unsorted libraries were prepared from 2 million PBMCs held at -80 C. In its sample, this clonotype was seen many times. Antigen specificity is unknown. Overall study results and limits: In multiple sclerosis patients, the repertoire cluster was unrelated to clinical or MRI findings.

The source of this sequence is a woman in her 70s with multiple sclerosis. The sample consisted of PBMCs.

The CDR3: CASSLKRGAYEQYF. The CDR3 coding sequence is TGTGCCAGCAGCTTGAAGCGCGGGGCCTACGAGCAGTACTTC. The genes are TRBV5-6 and TRBJ2-7, with a tentative D call TRBD2 (6 bases). The CDR3 is 14 amino acids. The V and J ends lost 1 base and 2 bases respectively, with 10 bases between them. Germline V CDR1 and CDR2: SGHDT, YYEEEE.